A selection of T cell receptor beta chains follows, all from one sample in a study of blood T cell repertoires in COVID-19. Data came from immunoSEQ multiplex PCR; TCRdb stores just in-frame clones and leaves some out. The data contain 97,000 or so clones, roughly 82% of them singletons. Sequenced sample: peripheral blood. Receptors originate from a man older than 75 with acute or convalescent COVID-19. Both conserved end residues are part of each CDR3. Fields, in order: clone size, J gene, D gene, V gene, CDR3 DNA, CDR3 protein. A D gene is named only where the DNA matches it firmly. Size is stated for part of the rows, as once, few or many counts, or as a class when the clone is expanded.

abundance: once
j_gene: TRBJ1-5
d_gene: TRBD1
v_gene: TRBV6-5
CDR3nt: TGTGCCAGCAGTCTAGGGGGCCATAGCAATCAGCCCCAGCATTTT
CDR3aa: CASSLGGHSNQPQHF

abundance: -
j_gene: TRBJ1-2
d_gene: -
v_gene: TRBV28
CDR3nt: TGTGCCAGCGGGGGGGAGGCCTATGGCTACACCTTC
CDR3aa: CASGGEAYGYTF

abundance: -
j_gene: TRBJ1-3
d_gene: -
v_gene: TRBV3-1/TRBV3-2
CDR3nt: TGTGCCAGCAGCCCCCTCAGGGCTGGAAACACCATATATTTT
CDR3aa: CASSPLRAGNTIYF

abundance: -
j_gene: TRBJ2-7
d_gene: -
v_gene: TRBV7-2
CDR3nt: TGTGCCAGCAGCTTAGCTAAGGGGCAGCCCTACGAGCAGTACTTC
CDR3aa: CASSLAKGQPYEQYF

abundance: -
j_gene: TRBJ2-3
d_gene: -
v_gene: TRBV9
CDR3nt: TGTGCCAGCAGCGTAGTTTGGTGGCCTACGCAGTATTTT
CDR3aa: CASSVVWWPTQYF

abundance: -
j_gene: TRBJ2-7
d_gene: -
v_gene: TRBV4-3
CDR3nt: TGCGCCAGCATCCTCAAGGGGCAACCCCGGTGGGAGCAGTACTTC
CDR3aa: CASILKGQPRWEQYF

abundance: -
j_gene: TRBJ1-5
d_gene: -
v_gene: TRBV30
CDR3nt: TGTGCCTGGAGCGTCGGGGAATTTAGCAATCAGCCCCAGCATTTT
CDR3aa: CAWSVGEFSNQPQHF

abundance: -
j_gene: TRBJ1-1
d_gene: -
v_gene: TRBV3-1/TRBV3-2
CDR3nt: TGTGCCAGCAGCCAATCGTCAGGGAACACTGAAGCTTTCTTT
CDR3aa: CASSQSSGNTEAFF

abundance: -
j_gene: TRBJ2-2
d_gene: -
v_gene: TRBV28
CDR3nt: TGTGCCAGCAGTTTATCGGTCAACGGGGAGCTGTTTTTT
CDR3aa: CASSLSVNGELFF

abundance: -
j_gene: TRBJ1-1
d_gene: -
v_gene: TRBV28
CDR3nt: TGTGCCAGCAGTTTGCCACAGGAAGGAGACACTGAAGCTTTCTTT
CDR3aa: CASSLPQEGDTEAFF

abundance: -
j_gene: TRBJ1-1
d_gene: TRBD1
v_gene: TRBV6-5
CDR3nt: TGTGCCAGCAGCTTGGACAGGGTGCGCACTGAAGCTTTCTTT
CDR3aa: CASSLDRVRTEAFF

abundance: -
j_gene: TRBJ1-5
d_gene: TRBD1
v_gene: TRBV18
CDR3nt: TGTGCCAGCTCACCTTCGGACAGGGGATTCAATCAGCCCCAGCATTTT
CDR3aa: CASSPSDRGFNQPQHF

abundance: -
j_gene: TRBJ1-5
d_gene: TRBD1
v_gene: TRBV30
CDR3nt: TGTGCCTGGAGCGGACAGGTCGGCAATCAGCCCCAGCATTTT
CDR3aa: CAWSGQVGNQPQHF

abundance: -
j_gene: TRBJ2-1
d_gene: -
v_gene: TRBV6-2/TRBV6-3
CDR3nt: TGTGCCAGCAGCCTAAGATTAGGGAGTGAGCAGTTCTTC
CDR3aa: CASSLRLGSEQFF

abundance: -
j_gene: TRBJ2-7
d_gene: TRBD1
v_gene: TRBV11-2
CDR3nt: TGTGCCAGCAGCCCCCGGGACAGGACGTCCTACGAGCAGTACTTC
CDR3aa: CASSPRDRTSYEQYF

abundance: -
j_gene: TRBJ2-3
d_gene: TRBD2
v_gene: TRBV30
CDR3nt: TGTGCCTGGAGACGGAGCGGGGGCACAGATACGCAGTATTTT
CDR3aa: CAWRRSGGTDTQYF

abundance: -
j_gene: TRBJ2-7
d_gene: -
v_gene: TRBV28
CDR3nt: TGTGCCAGCACTACCTCCGACTTAGCGAGCTCCTACGAGCAGTACTTC
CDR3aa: CASTTSDLASSYEQYF

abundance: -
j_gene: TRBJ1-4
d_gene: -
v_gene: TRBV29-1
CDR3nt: TGCAGCGTTGAAGAGGCGGATGAAAAACTGTTTTTT
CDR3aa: CSVEEADEKLFF

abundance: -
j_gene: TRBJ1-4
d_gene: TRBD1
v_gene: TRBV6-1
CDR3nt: TGTGCCAGCAGTGATGGTACAGGGGGCCGTGAAAAACTGTTTTTT
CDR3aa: CASSDGTGGREKLFF

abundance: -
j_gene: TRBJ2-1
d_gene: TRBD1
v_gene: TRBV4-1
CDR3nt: TGCGCCAGCAGCGCGACAGGGTATGAGCAGTTCTTC
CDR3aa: CASSATGYEQFF

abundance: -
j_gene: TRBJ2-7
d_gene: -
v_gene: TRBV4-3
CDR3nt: TGCGCCAGCAGCCAAGATCTTTCTAGGATTTTCGAGCAGTACTTC
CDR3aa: CASSQDLSRIFEQYF

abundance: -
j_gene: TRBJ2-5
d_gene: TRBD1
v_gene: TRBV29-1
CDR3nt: TGCAGCGTTAATGGTAGGGACAGCCAAGAGGCCCAGTACTTC
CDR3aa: CSVNGRDSQEAQYF

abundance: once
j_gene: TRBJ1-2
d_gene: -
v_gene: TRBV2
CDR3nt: TGTGCCAGCAGTGATAGATTAACAGGGTTGTATGGCTACACCTTC
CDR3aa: CASSDRLTGLYGYTF

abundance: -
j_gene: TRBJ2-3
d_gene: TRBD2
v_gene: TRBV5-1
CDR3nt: TGCGCCAGCAGCTTGAACGGGAGGGCCTCCACAGATACGCAGTATTTT
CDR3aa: CASSLNGRASTDTQYF

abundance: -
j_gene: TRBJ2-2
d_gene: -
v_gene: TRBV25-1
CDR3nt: TGTGCCAGCAAACGGGGAACCGGGGAGCTGTTTTTT
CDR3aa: CASKRGTGELFF

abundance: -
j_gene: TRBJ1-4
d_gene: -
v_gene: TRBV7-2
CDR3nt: TGTGCCAGCAGTCCACAAAGGGGCCATGAAAAACTGTTTTTT
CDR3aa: CASSPQRGHEKLFF

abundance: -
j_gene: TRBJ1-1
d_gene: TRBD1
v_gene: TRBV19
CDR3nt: TGTGCCAGTAGGCTCTACGGGACAGTTCCCGCTGAAGCTTTCTTT
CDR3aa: CASRLYGTVPAEAFF

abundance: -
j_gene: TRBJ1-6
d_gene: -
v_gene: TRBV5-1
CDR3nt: TGCGCCAGCAGCCCGTCGACAGGAGATAATTCACCCCTCCACTTT
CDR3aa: CASSPSTGDNSPLHF

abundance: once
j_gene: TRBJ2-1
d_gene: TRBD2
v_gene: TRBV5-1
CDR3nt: TGCGCCAGCAGCTCATCTAGCGGAGAGGGTGAGCAGTTCTTC
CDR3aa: CASSSSSGEGEQFF

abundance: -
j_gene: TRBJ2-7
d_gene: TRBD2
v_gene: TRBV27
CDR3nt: TGTGCCAGCAGTTTGGGGGGTAGCGGGGTCTCTATCTACGAGCAGTACTTC
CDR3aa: CASSLGGSGVSIYEQYF

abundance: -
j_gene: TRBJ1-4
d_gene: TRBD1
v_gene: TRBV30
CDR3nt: TGTGCCAAGAGATCACGGGGACCCCAGGGGGCAACTAATGAAAAACTGTTTTTT
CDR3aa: CAKRSRGPQGATNEKLFF

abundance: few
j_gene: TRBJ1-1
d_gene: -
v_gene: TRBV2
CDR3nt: TGTGCCACACTATATGGACGGGAGGCGACTGAAGCTTTCTTT
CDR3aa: CATLYGREATEAFF

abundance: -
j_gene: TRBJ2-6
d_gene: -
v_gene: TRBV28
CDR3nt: TGTGCCAGCAGTTTATATATCGTTCGGAGGTCAAACTCTGGGGCCAACGTCCTGACTTTC
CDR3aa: CASSLYIVRRSNSGANVLTF

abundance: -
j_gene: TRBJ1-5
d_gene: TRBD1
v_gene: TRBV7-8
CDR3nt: TGTGCCAGCAGCTTAAGGGACAGATCAAATCAGCCCCAGCATTTT
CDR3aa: CASSLRDRSNQPQHF

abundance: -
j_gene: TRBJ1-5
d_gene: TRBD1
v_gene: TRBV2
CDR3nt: TGTGCCAGCAGCCAGGACAGGGCAAGGAATCAGCCCCAGCATTTT
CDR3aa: CASSQDRARNQPQHF

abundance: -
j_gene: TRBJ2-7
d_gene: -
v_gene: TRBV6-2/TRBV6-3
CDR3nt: TGTGCCAGCAGCGAAGGGGCACAGCCATCAGCGGGCCGATTC
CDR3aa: CASSEGAQPSAGRF

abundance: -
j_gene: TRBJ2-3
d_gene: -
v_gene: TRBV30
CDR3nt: TGTGCCTGGAGTGAGGGACACCTTGGGATTCCAGATACGCAGTATTTT
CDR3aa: CAWSEGHLGIPDTQYF

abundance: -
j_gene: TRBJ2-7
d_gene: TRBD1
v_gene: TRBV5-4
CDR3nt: TGTGCCAGCAGCTCAGACAGGGGCTCCTACGAGCAGTACTTC
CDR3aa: CASSSDRGSYEQYF

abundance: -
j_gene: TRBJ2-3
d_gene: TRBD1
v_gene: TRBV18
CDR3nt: TGTGCCACAGGGGGTCAAACAGATACGCAGTATTTT
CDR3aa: CATGGQTDTQYF

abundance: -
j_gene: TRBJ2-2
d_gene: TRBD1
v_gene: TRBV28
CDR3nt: TGTGCCAGCAGTAACAGGGGTCGGTCCGGGGAGCTGTTTTTT
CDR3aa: CASSNRGRSGELFF

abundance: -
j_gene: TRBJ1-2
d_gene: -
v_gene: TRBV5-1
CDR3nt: TGCGCCAGCAGGTTGAAGGAGGGGTCTCAAGTTGGCTACACCTTC
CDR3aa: CASRLKEGSQVGYTF

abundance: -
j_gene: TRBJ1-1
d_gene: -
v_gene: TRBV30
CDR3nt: TGTGCCTTAAGACAGACTGAAGCTTTCTTT
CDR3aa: CALRQTEAFF

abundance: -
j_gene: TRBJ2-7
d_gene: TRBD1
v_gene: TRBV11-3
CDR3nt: TGTGCCAGCAGCTGGGCACCGGGGACAGGTCACGAGCAGTACTTC
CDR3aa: CASSWAPGTGHEQYF